A selection of T cell receptor beta chains follows, all from one sample in a study of CD39 and CD103 CD8 tumor-infiltrating T cells. The protocol was immunoSEQ multiplex PCR, while the TCRdb copy is restricted to in-frame clones and leaves out a portion. Among about 7,400 clones listed, over 50% were seen once. The sequencing input was CD8+ T cells sorted from blood. The receptors derive from a human donor with head and neck squamous cell carcinoma. CDR3s leave out the opening cysteine and the closing phenylalanine or tryptophan.

v_call cdr3_aa
TRBV18 ASSPAGQGEARQPQH
TRBV11-2 ASSLGNQPQH
TRBV5-8 ASSLGGTGQPQH
TRBV4-3 ASSRFPQETQY
TRBV7-9 ASSSVGGLVEGYT
TRBV5-5 ASSLDSSGISYEQY
TRBV5-1 ASRETGESGANVLT
TRBV5-1 ASSRAPDTQY
TRBV29-1 SVVQGTSSYEQY
TRBV19 ASTRDPEGRTDTQY
TRBV28 ASEGWGTTNYGYT
TRBV7-6 ASSEGYSSPLH
TRBV30 AWSVRMVGVDEQF
TRBV27 ASSLLQGGYEQY
TRBV15 ATSRDKGDRSLYGYT
TRBV30 ASTLWGTGTYNEQF
TRBV6-5 ASSYNLYRDYNEQF
TRBV15 ATRGGLSGMDTQY
TRBV4-3 ASSQVMEGYTEAF
TRBV5-1 DGTGTY
TRBV30 AWSALPGQGYEQY
TRBV29-1 SVLLGLTKYEQY
TRBV7-9 ASSSISSGFQPQH
TRBV4-3 ASSQDSLGRTNEQF
TRBV5-4 ASSLIAGGDYEQY
TRBV6-5 ASSSAGGSYEQY
TRBV7-9 ASSPKTGLTEAF
TRBV13 ASSLAGRQETQY
TRBV2 ASRSHGGYARQETQY
TRBV6-5 ASSYLRGWNYGYT
TRBV19 ASSGGLAEPEQF
TRBV6-4 ASSISSGGADTQY
TRBV7-8 ASSRGTSGGFQETQY
TRBV28 ASSTGSPYSGANVLT
TRBV6-5 ASSYSQGNGYT
TRBV5-4 ASSLSANTEAF
TRBV4-1 ASSLGTFSTDTQY
TRBV15 ATSTGQGASYEQY
TRBV4-1 ASSQYLQGADYEQY
TRBV4-3 ASSESKLGTAYNEQF
TRBV28 ASSLPREGLGNEETQY
TRBV30 AWSVNLNTEAF
TRBV6-5 ASSYFGGAEETQY
TRBV7-9 ASSLVKQYGYT
TRBV21-1 ASRGTGQGYEDQPQH
TRBV7-2 ASSLGRLAGSYEQY